This entry is about one T cell receptor beta chain. This specimen comes from a study of cytomegalovirus exposure and HLA in healthy donors. The PCR had 60 Vbeta and 13 Jbeta primers. Libraries were prepared by immunoSEQ multiplex PCR; TCRdb keeps only in-frame clonotypes and omits some of them. The sample contains 150,000 to 200,000 clones, around 85% of which appear only once. This receptor was obtained from a woman between 25 and 40 years old in good health and CMV-seronegative. Sequences were obtained from PBMCs.

The CDR3 protein is CASSLGSLADRDYNEQFF. Here the CDR3 DNA reads TGTGCCAGCAGCTTAGGATCATTAGCGGACAGGGACTACAATGAGCAGTTCTTC. V usage is TRBV11-1 and J usage is TRBJ2-1; 8 positions match TRBD1. The CDR3 is made up of 18 amino acids. Per the germline V gene, CDR1 is SGHAT and CDR2 is FQDESV (reference sequence). Trimming took 1 base from V and 3 from J; bases not matched to a gene: 11.